This T cell receptor (beta chain) stems from a study of low-dose radiotherapy and immunotherapy resistance in tumors. Looking at the study overall: One day before radiation and immunotherapy, intravenous cyclophosphamide 200 mg/m2 was administered, with this repeated every two weeks. Aspirin was taken orally by patients at 300 mg daily for four cycles from cycle 1 day 1.

At least ten counts were recorded for this clonotype. TRAV- and TRBV-specific primers, spanning alpha and beta chains, primed first-strand cDNA. The TCRs were subjected to amplification over around 19 PCR cycles employing a constant-region primer in conjunction with a V-primer adapter. In vitro transcription amplified isolated mRNA. MiXCR, applied by TCRdb to the reads, yields one record per CDR3 protein. The sample lists around 84,000 distinct CDR3 sequences; over 15% were seen once. Germline-derived CDR1 and CDR2 are MNHEY and SVGAGI. V shed 2 bases and J shed 5 bases, with 19 bases lying between them. The CDR3 is made up of 17 amino acids. Documented time point: after trial treatment. Treatment given: LDRT plus nivolumab, ipilimumab, low-dose cyclophosphamide and aspirin (RACIN trial). The donors' regimen was nivolumab, ipilimumab, aspirin, low-dose cyclophosphamide and low-dose radiotherapy.

The sequence came from a male donor with prostate cancer. This material consisted of PBMCs, taken after low-dose radiotherapy plus immunotherapy. The chain links TRBV6-5 to TRBJ2-1; a possible D gene is TRBD1 (6 bases). CDR3 protein: CASSYRTPGTLNNEQFF. DNA of the CDR3: TGTGCCAGCAGTTACAGGACCCCGGGGACATTGAACAATGAGCAGTTCTTC.